A single sample is the source of the 10 T cell receptor beta chains below, sequenced in a study of T-cell reconstitution after alpha-beta-depleted transplantation in children. Molecular barcoding with unique molecular identifiers was used for the TCRbeta library. MiXCR was run by TCRdb on the PCR reads, yielding one entry per CDR3 protein. There are some 600,000 distinct CDR3 sequences in the sample; around 13% occur only once, and over 2% lies in the top ten. The source material was PBMCs, mostly from graft donor cells, sampled 360 days after TCRalphabeta/CD19-depleted stem cell transplant. These receptor sequences come from a male patient younger than 18 who had a stem cell transplant for acute myeloid leukemia, so the T cells may come from the graft donor.

This clonotype was counted a few times. V usage is TRBV20-1 and J usage is TRBJ2-2; 8 nucleotides align to TRBD2. Germline assignment: CDR1 DFQATT and CDR2 SNEGSKA (reference sequence). The CDR3 runs 16 residues. V lost 0 bases to trimming and J lost 5 bases; unmatched junction nucleotides: 8. The CDR3 here is CSARDGSGRRTGELFF. CDR3 DNA sequence: TGCAGTGCTAGAGATGGGAGCGGGAGACGTACCGGGGAGCTGTTTTTT.

This clonotype has more than one count but fewer than ten. V gene TRBV30 combines with J gene TRBJ2-1; 7 positions agree with TRBD2. CDR3 size: 12 residues. The germline V gene has CDR1 GTSNPN and CDR2 SVGIG (reference sequence). Trimming removed 8 bases from V and 8 bases from J; junction bases left unmatched: 9. The CDR3 is CALSGISYEQFF. CDR3 sequence (DNA): TGTGCCCTGAGCGGGATCAGCTATGAGCAGTTCTTC.

This clonotype was seen repeatedly, ten times or more. V is TRBV7-9 and J is TRBJ2-7; D not resolved. Trimming stripped 3 bases from V and 2 bases from J, with 2 bases between. The V gene's germline CDR1 is SEHNR and CDR2 FQNEAQ (reference sequence). The CDR3 spans 11 residues. CDR3 amino acids: CASSFTYEQYF. The CDR3 coding sequence is TGTGCCAGCAGCTTTACCTACGAGCAGTACTTC.

The sample holds many counts of this clonotype. V is TRBV5-1 and J is TRBJ2-7; TRBD2 matches 14 bases. Germline lookup yields CDR1 SGHRS and CDR2 YFSETQ. Trimming cost V 5 bases and J 2 bases; bases outside gene matches: 12. The CDR3 covers 18 residues. The CDR3 loop is CASSPGLAGVFSAYEQYF. CDR3 in DNA: TGCGCCAGCAGTCCGGGACTAGCGGGAGTCTTCTCCGCCTACGAGCAGTACTTC.

This clonotype was seen ten or more times. The genes are TRBV6-5 and TRBJ2-3, with 11 bases that match TRBD2. There are 15 residues in the CDR3. CDR1 MNHEY and CDR2 SVGAGI come from the germline V gene. V lost 4 bases, J lost 6 bases, and 6 bases stayed unmatched. The CDR3 loop reads CASSSTSGITDTQYF. Written as DNA, the CDR3 is TGTGCCAGCAGTTCGACTAGCGGGATTACGGATACGCAGTATTTT.

This clonotype has only a few counts. The chain combines TRBV6-2 or TRBV6-3 with TRBJ2-1; D ambiguous. The germline V gene has CDR1 MNHEY and CDR2 SVGEGT. CDR3 length equals 14 residues. Trimming took 3 bases from V and 8 from J, leaving 14 bases between them. The CDR3 nucleotides are TGTGCCAGCAGTTATTTGGGCGTGGATGATGAGCAGTTCTTC. Encoded protein: CASSYLGVDDEQFF.

In its sample, this clonotype was seen a few times. The chain carries TRBV5-6 and TRBJ1-6; weak D call: TRBD1 (5 bases). This CDR3 contains 16 residues. The V gene's germline CDR1 is SGHDT and CDR2 YYEEEE. Trimming cost V 3 bases and J 9 bases, with 19 bases left between them. The chain's CDR3 is CASSWTSRDLISPLHF. The CDR3 DNA sequence: TGTGCCAGCAGCTGGACCTCACGGGACCTTATTTCACCCCTCCACTTT.

The chain uses TRBV6-5 and TRBJ2-7; possibly TRBD1 for D (5 bases). Germline V CDR1 and CDR2: MNHEY, SVGAGI. The ends were cut back, 6 bases at V and 3 bases at J, with 12 bases in the middle. This CDR3 has 13 amino acids. CDR3 nucleotide sequence: TGTGCCAGCAGAATTACAGGCTTCTACGAGCAGTACTTC. Protein sequence: CASRITGFYEQYF.

This clonotype was observed a few times. The rearrangement uses TRBV12-3 or TRBV12-4 and TRBJ1-5, with TRBD1 matching 8 bases. Trimming cost V 5 bases and J 3 bases; bases outside gene matches: 6. The CDR3 totals 15 residues. The CDR3 nucleotides are TGTGCCAGCAGTCCCCGGACAGGGTTCAATCAGCCCCAGCATTTT. As protein: CASSPRTGFNQPQHF.

This clonotype has more than one count but fewer than ten. The CDR3 nucleotides are TGTGCCAGCAGTGATGCCAGTAATGAAAAACTGTTTTTT. As protein: CASSDASNEKLFF. The chain combines TRBV2 with TRBJ1-4; D is uncertain. Germline lookup yields CDR1 SNHLY and CDR2 FYNNEI. Trimming cost V 3 bases and J 4 bases, with 6 bases left between them. There are 13 residues in the CDR3. The complete variable domain, with remaining parts taken from reference TRBV2 and TRBJ1-4, reads EPEVTQTPSHQVTQMGQEVILRCVPISNHLYFYWYRQILGQKVEFLVSFYNNEISEKSEIFDDQFSVERPDGSNFTLKIRSTKLEDSAMYFCASSDASNEKLFFGSGTQLSVL.